Each of the 2 T cell receptor beta chains below was sequenced from the same sample in a study of OX40 agonist ivuxolimab in advanced cancers. Libraries were made using the immunoSEQ multiplex PCR assay. TCRdb's version of the immuneACCESS table is confined to in-frame rearrangements and falls short of the full clone set. An unresolved V gene accounts for under half of the shortfall where checked; the remainder is of unknown origin. In this sample the table shows approximately 66,000 clones, around 91% of which occur a single time. The top ten constitute roughly 6% of the sample. Sequencing was performed on CD4+ or CD8+ T cells sorted from blood, taken in a trial of the OX40 agonist ivuxolimab. The receptors originated from an adult with an advanced solid tumor such as melanoma, head and neck, liver or kidney cancer.

This clone came up once. The rearrangement uses TRBV13 and TRBJ1-1; D is unresolved. The CDR3 is 13 amino acids. Trimming removed 2 bases at V and 1 base at J, with 5 bases between. In germline, CDR1 is PRHDT, CDR2 FYEKMQ (reference sequence). CDR3 residues: CASSLTENTEAFF. In nucleotides, the CDR3 is TGTGCCAGCAGCTTAACGGAGAACACTGAAGCTTTCTTT.

This chain links TRBV27 with TRBJ1-5; TRBD1 might be the D (6 bases). Germline-derived CDR1 and CDR2 are MNHEY and SMNVEV (reference sequence). The CDR3 sequence is 19 residues long. Trimming shortened V by 5 bases and J by 3 bases, and 26 bases separated the two germline ends. CDR3 region: CASSQTGRLTGASNQPQHF. The CDR3 DNA reads as TGTGCCAGCAGTCAGACCGGGAGATTGACAGGTGCCTCCAATCAGCCCCAGCATTTT.